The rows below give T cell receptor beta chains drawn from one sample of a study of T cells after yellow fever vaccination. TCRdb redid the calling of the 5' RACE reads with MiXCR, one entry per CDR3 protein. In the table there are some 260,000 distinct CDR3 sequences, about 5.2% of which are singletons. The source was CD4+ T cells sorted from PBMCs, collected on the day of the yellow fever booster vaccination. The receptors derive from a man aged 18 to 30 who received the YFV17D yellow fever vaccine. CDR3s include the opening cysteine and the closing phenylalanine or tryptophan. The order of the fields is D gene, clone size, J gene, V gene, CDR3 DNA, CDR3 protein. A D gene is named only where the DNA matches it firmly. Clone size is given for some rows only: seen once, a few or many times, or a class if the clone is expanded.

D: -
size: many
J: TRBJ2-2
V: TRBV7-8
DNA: TGTGCCAGCAGCTTAACAGTCACAGACACCGGGGAGCTGTTTTTT
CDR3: CASSLTVTDTGELFF

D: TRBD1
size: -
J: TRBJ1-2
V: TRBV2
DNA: TGTGCCAGCAGCTCTCAAGGACAGGGGCGGGTTGGCTACACCTTC
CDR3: CASSSQGQGRVGYTF

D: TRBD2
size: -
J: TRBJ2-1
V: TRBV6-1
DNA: TGTGCCAGCATTGGGACTAGATCTGACAATGAGCAGTTCTTC
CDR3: CASIGTRSDNEQFF

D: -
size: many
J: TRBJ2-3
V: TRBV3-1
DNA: TGTGCCAGCAGGAGCAGGGGAGTAGATACGCAGTATTTT
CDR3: CASRSRGVDTQYF

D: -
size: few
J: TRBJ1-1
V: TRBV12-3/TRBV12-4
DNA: TGTGCCAGCAGTTACGCCCCTTACACTGAAGCTTTCTTT
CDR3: CASSYAPYTEAFF

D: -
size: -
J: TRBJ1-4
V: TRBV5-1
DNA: TGCGCCAGCAGCTTGTTTGCAACTAATGAAAAACTGTTTTTT
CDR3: CASSLFATNEKLFF

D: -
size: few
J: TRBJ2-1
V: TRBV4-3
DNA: TGCGCCAGCAGCCGAGGACGGGAGCGTGAGCAGTTCTTC
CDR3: CASSRGREREQFF

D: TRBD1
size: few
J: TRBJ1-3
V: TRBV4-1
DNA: TGCGCCAGCAGCCAAGTACCGGGACAGGGGTATGGAAACACCATATATTTT
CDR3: CASSQVPGQGYGNTIYF

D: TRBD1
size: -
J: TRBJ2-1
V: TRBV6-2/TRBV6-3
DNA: TGTGCCAGCAGTTTTCAGGGGGCGCCGGAGCAGTTCTTC
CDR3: CASSFQGAPEQFF

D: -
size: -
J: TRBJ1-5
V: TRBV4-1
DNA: TGCGCCAGCAGCCAGCCGCGGGCCAGCGGGAGCAATCAGCCCCAGCATTTT
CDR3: CASSQPRASGSNQPQHF

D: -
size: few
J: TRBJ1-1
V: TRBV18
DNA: TGTGCCAGCTCACCACCCGACAGGTCGGGGACTGAAGCTTTCTTT
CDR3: CASSPPDRSGTEAFF

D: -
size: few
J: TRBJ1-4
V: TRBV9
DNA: TGTGCCAGCAGCGTATCCCAGTTCAATGAAAAACTGTTTTTT
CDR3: CASSVSQFNEKLFF

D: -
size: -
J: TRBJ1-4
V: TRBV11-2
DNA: TGTGCCAGCAGCTTAGGGGGCCAAAATGAAAAACTGTTTTTT
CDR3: CASSLGGQNEKLFF

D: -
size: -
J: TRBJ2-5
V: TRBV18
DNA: TGTGCCAGCTCCCCCGAAAAACAAGAGACCCAGTACTTC
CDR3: CASSPEKQETQYF

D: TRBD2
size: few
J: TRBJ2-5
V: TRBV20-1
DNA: TGCAGTGCTAGGGGTCTGGGGGGGGTAATCCAAGAGACCCAGTACTTC
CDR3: CSARGLGGVIQETQYF

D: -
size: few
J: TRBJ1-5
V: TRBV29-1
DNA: TGCAGCGTTTCGCAGGGTGGCAGCAATCAGCCCCAGCATTTT
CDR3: CSVSQGGSNQPQHF

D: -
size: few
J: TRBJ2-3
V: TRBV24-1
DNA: TGTGCCACCAGTGATGTTGCGGGGCCCGGGGATACGCAGTATTTT
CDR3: CATSDVAGPGDTQYF

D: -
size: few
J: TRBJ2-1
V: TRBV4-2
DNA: TGTGCCAGCAGCCCCCGCTCTGGGTATGAGCAGTTCTTC
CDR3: CASSPRSGYEQFF

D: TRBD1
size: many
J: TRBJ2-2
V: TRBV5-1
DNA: TGCGCCAGCAGCCGGGGACAGGCCGTTTCCGGGGAGCTGTTTTTT
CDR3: CASSRGQAVSGELFF

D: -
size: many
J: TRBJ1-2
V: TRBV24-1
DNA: TGTGCCACCGCTGCCTCGGGGGCTGACTATGGCTACACCTTC
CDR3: CATAASGADYGYTF

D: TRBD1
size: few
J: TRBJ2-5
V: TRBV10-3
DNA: TGTGCCATCAGTGAGTGGGGACAGAATCAAGAGACCCAGTACTTC
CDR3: CAISEWGQNQETQYF

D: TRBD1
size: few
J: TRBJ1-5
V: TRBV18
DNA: TGTGCCAGCTCCGCAACAGGGGATCAAAATCAGCCCCAGCATTTT
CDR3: CASSATGDQNQPQHF

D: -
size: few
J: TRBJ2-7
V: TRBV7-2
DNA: TGTGCCAGCAGCTTAGAGTGGGGGGCTCCCTACGAGCAGTACTTC
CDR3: CASSLEWGAPYEQYF

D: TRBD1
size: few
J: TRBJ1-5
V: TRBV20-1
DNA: TGCAGTGCTTCTTCGGGACAGATGGGAAATCAGCCCCAGCATTTT
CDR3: CSASSGQMGNQPQHF

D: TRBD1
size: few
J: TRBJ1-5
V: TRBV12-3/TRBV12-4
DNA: TGTGCCAGCATCTGGGGGACAGCTAATCAGCCCCAGCATTTT
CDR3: CASIWGTANQPQHF

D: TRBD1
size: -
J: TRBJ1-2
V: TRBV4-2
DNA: TGTGCCAGCAGCCAACCAGGGGGTTCTAACTATGGCTACACCTTC
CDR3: CASSQPGGSNYGYTF

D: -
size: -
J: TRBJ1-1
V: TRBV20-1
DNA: TGCAGTGCTAGCCCCTCACCCCCAGTGAACACTGAAGCTTTCTTT
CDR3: CSASPSPPVNTEAFF

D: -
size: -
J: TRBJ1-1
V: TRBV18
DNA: TGTGCCAGCTCACCCCAGCAGGGGCATACTGAAGCTTTCTTT
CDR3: CASSPQQGHTEAFF

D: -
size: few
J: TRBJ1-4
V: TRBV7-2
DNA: TGTGCCAGCAGCCCCTACCGGGAAAAACTGTTTTTT
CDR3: CASSPYREKLFF

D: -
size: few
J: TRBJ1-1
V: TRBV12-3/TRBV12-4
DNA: TGTGCCAGCAAGGACCAGATGAACACTGAAGCTTTCTTT
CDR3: CASKDQMNTEAFF

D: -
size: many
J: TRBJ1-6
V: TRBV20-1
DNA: TGCAGTGCTAGAGATGGCAGGACGTTCTCACCCCTCCACTTT
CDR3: CSARDGRTFSPLHF

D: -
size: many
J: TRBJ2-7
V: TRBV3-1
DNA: TGTGCCAGCAGTATACTTGGGGAAACCTACGAGCAGTACTTC
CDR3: CASSILGETYEQYF

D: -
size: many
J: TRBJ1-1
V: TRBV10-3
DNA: TGTGCCACTGGGACGGGCATGAACACTGAAGCTTTCTTT
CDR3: CATGTGMNTEAFF

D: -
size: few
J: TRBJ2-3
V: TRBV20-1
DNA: TGCAGCGCAGCGCTGGGACCGAAAAGGGATACGCAGTATTTT
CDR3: CSAALGPKRDTQYF

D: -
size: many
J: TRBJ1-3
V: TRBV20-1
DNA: TGCAGTGCCCCTCGGGCCGGAAACACCATATATTTT
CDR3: CSAPRAGNTIYF

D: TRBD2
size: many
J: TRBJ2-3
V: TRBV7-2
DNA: TGTGCCAGCAGCTTTGGGGGGGACTTCACAGATACGCAGTATTTT
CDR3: CASSFGGDFTDTQYF

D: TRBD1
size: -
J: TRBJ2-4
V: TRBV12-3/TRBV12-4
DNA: TGTGCCAGCAGCCGGACAGGGTTTGCCAAAAACATTCAGTACTTC
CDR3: CASSRTGFAKNIQYF

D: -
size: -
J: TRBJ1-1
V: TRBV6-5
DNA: TGTGCCAGCAGCGATCCTGGACGGTTGAACACTGAAGCTTTCTTT
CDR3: CASSDPGRLNTEAFF

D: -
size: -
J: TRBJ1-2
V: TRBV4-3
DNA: TGCGCCAGCAGATACGTAAAGGGGAGTTCTAACTATGGCTACACCTTC
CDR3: CASRYVKGSSNYGYTF

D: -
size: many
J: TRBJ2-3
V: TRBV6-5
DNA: TGTGCCAGCAGTACCCAATTGCCCACAGATACGCAGTATTTT
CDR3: CASSTQLPTDTQYF

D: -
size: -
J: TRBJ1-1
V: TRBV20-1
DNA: TGCAGTGCTAGGGACGGGGGTATGAACACTGAAGCTTTCTTT
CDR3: CSARDGGMNTEAFF